The 28 T cell receptor beta chains presented below share a single source sample, sequenced in a study of blood T cell repertoires in COVID-19. Repertoires were generated with immunoSEQ multiplex PCR, while TCRdb's copy carries only in-frame clones and drops some. This repertoire shows about 250,000 clones, around nine tenths found once; its top ten account for about 1.6%. The sample consisted of peripheral blood. The source of these receptors is a woman aged 55-70 years who had recovered from COVID-19.

A few counts support this clone. The genes are TRBV5-6 and TRBJ1-2, with D maybe TRBD1 (5 bases). This CDR3 contains 16 residues. Trimming took 6 bases from V and 2 from J, leaving 20 bases between them. Germline V gene lookup returns CDR1 SGHDT and CDR2 YYEEEE. CDR3 DNA sequence: TGTGCCAGCACCCGGGGGTTGGGGACCTTGAACTATGGCTACACCTTC. Translating gives CASTRGLGTLNYGYTF.

Regarding this clone: Different DNA sequences within this sample yield the same CDR3. The V call is TRBV28, the J call TRBJ2-3; TRBD2 might be the D (5 bases). Per germline, CDR1 MDHEN and CDR2 SYDVKM. The CDR3 totals 13 residues. V lost 4 bases, J lost 0 bases, and 5 bases lay in between. This chain's CDR3 is CASSSGSTDTQYF. CDR3 nucleotides: TGTGCCAGCAGTTCGGGAAGCACAGATACGCAGTATTTT.

The chain recombines TRBV19 with TRBJ1-2; 7 bases fit TRBD1. The ends lost 8 bases at V and 5 bases at J; junction bases unmatched: 11. Germline V gene sequence: CDR1 LNHDA, CDR2 SQIVND (reference sequence). This CDR3 contains 14 residues. The CDR3: CASAAQGWQYGYTF. In DNA form, the CDR3 reads TGTGCCAGTGCGGCACAGGGGTGGCAGTATGGCTACACCTTC. Together with reference TRBV19 and TRBJ1-2, the CDR3 gives the full variable domain: DGGITQSPKYLFRKEGQNVTLSCEQNLNHDAMYWYRQDPGQGLRLIYYSQIVNDFQKGDIAEGYSVSREKKESFPLTVTSAQKNPTAFYLCASAAQGWQYGYTFGSGTRLTVV.

The chain is built from TRBV6-2 or TRBV6-3 and TRBJ1-1, with 7 bases matching TRBD1. Germline values: CDR1 MNHEY, CDR2 SVGEGT. CDR3 length: 18 residues. V dropped 2 bases and J dropped 0; count of bases not matched to a gene: 12. The CDR3 DNA is TGTGCCAGCAGTTACCGGAGGGCAGGGGGAAAGATGAACACTGAAGCTTTCTTT. It translates to CASSYRRAGGKMNTEAFF.

The chain is built from TRBV7-3 and TRBJ1-3; TRBD1 might be the D (5 bases). This CDR3 has 15 amino acids. Germline V gives CDR1 SGHTA, CDR2 FQGTGA. V lost 5 bases to trimming and J lost 0 bases, with 11 bases between them. CDR3 in amino acids: CASSPGGASGNTIYF. CDR3 DNA sequence: TGTGCCAGCAGCCCCGGGGGAGCCTCTGGAAACACCATATATTTT. Variable domain in full (rest from reference TRBV7-3 and TRBJ1-3): GAGVSQTPSNKVTEKGKYVELRCDPISGHTALYWYRQSLGQGPEFLIYFQGTGAADDSGLPNDRFFAVRPEGSVSTLKIQRTERGDSAVYLCASSPGGASGNTIYFGEGSWLTVV.

The V and J genes are TRBV12-3 or TRBV12-4 and TRBJ2-7; possible D gene TRBD1, 6 bases. The CDR3 has 12 amino acids. The V gene lost 5 bases and the J gene lost 5 bases, with 10 bases spanning the gap. DNA for the CDR3: TGTGCCAGCAGTCTCCAGGGGCACGAGCAGTACTTC. It encodes CASSLQGHEQYF.

The V and J genes are TRBV19 and TRBJ1-6, with 7 bases that match TRBD1. Germline trimming cut 3 bases from V and 10 bases from J; bases unmatched to any gene: 9. Germline assignment: CDR1 LNHDA and CDR2 SQIVND (reference sequence). The CDR3 runs 15 residues. Here the CDR3 reads CASSIRQGGGSPLHF. The CDR3 region has the DNA TGTGCCAGTAGTATCCGACAGGGAGGCGGATCACCCCTCCACTTT.

The V gene is TRBV5-1, the J gene TRBJ1-4, with D unresolved. Trimming left V 4 bases short and J 1 base short, with 5 bases between. The CDR3 covers 13 residues. Germline V gives CDR1 SGHRS, CDR2 YFSETQ. CDR3 protein: CASSLGTNEKLFF. The CDR3 DNA follows: TGCGCCAGCAGCCTCGGAACTAATGAAAAACTGTTTTTT.

J is TRBJ1-5 and V is TRBV21-1; TRBD1 reflects the table's D call only, with no check against the DNA. TRBV21-1 represents a pseudogene. The CDR3 runs 15 residues. The CDR3 loop is CASRYDSHSNQPQHF. The CDR3 bases are TGTGCCAGCCGATACGACAGCCATAGCAATCAGCCCCAGCATTTT.

The rearrangement joins TRBV10-3 to TRBJ1-1, with D possibly being TRBD1 (6 bases). Germline V gene data show CDR1 as ENHRY and CDR2 as SYGVKD. V shed 6 bases and J shed 4 bases, with 12 bases lying between them. The CDR3 loop spans 13 amino acids. CDR3 nucleotides: TGTGCCATCAGGGGCAGGGGAAGCACTGAAGCTTTCTTT. This gives the protein CAIRGRGSTEAFF.

The chain uses TRBV4-1 and TRBJ1-4; 9 bases fit TRBD1. This CDR3 spans 14 amino acids. The trim removed 4 bases at V and 8 bases at J, leaving 5 bases unmatched. Germline V CDR1 and CDR2: MGHRA, YSYEKL. CDR3 sequence reads: CASSRGQGLEKLFF. The CDR3 DNA follows: TGCGCCAGCAGCCGGGGACAGGGCCTAGAAAAACTGTTTTTT.

The V gene is TRBV4-3, the J gene TRBJ1-2; 9 bases align to TRBD1. The germline gives CDR1 LGHNA, CDR2 YSLEER. The CDR3 totals 15 residues. V lost 4 bases and J lost 1; bases outside the gene matches: 4. The CDR3 DNA sequence: TGCGCCAGCAGCCGGACGACAGGGGGTAACTATGGCTACACCTTC. It codes for CASSRTTGGNYGYTF.

This chain joins TRBV28 and TRBJ2-7; TRBD1 might be the D (8 bases). The germline V gene encodes CDR1 MDHEN and CDR2 SYDVKM. Trimming shortened V by 1 base and J by 0 bases, and 16 bases separated the two germline ends. The CDR3 has 17 residues. The CDR3 is CASSLLGGTGDSYEQYF. The CDR3 DNA sequence: TGTGCCAGCAGTTTATTGGGAGGGACAGGCGACTCCTACGAGCAGTACTTC. Combining the CDR3 with reference TRBV28 and TRBJ2-7 gives the whole variable domain DVKVTQSSRYLVKRTGEKVFLECVQDMDHENMFWYRQDPGLGLRLIYFSYDVKMKEKGDIPEGYSVSREKKERFSLILESASTNQTSMYLCASSLLGGTGDSYEQYFGPGTRLTVT.

The V and J genes are TRBV9 and TRBJ2-3; 10 positions agree with TRBD2. This CDR3 comprises 18 residues. Germline-derived CDR1 and CDR2 are SGDLS and YYNGEE. The V and J ends lost 3 bases and 5 bases, in that order; junction bases with no gene match: 15. The CDR3 here is CASSASLQRGGLIDTQYF. The DNA for the CDR3 is TGTGCCAGCAGCGCGAGCTTACAGCGGGGGGGCCTAATAGATACGCAGTATTTT.

The DNA of the CDR3 is TGTGCCAGCAGGGGACAGGGGGTCTGGTACGAGCAGTACTTC. Translation gives CASRGQGVWYEQYF. The chain links TRBV27 to TRBJ2-7; 11 bases agree with TRBD1. V dropped 6 bases and J dropped 4; count of bases not matched to a gene: 5. The CDR3 totals 14 residues. Germline V lookup: CDR1 MNHEY, CDR2 SMNVEV (reference sequence).

CDR3 bases: TGTGCCAGTAGTCCACGGGGACAGACATTGAGAGAGCCCCAGCATTTT. Translated: CASSPRGQTLREPQHF. The V call is TRBV19, the J call TRBJ1-5; TRBD1 matches 7 bases. The CDR3 is 16 residues long. Germline V lookup: CDR1 LNHDA, CDR2 SQIVND (reference sequence). With 5 bases clipped from V and 8 bases from J, the junction kept 15 bases outside the gene matches.

This clone has more than one count but fewer than ten. The V gene is TRBV18, the J gene TRBJ2-5; 7 positions agree with TRBD1. The CDR3 sequence is 13 residues long. In germline, CDR1 is KGHSH, CDR2 LQKENI. Trimming cost V 3 bases and J 6 bases; bases outside gene matches: 4. CDR3 in amino acids: CASSPRQGQTQYF. CDR3 sequence (DNA): TGTGCCAGCTCACCCCGACAGGGACAGACCCAGTACTTC.

This chain uses TRBV24-1 with TRBJ2-5; no clear D gene. Looked up from germline, CDR1 is KGHDR and CDR2 is SFDVKD. Trimming pared 1 base from V and 2 bases from J, leaving 13 bases between. There are 16 residues in the CDR3. The CDR3: CATSDFRTAEQETQYF. The CDR3 DNA reads as TGTGCCACCAGTGATTTTCGAACAGCCGAACAAGAGACCCAGTACTTC.

J is TRBJ1-5 and V is TRBV28; D is unclear. Per the germline V gene, CDR1 is MDHEN and CDR2 is SYDVKM. This CDR3 spans 14 amino acids. V was pared by 4 bases and J by 1 base, with 8 bases between. The CDR3 here is CASSSGLSNQPQHF. As DNA, the CDR3 is TGTGCCAGCAGTTCCGGACTCAGCAATCAGCCCCAGCATTTT.

This clone was detected only once. This chain connects TRBV4-1 to TRBJ1-5; 8 positions agree with TRBD1. Per the germline V gene, CDR1 is MGHRA and CDR2 is YSYEKL. The CDR3 runs 18 residues. The J segment lost 3 bases and the V segment lost 1 base, leaving 11 bases of the junction unmatched. CDR3 protein: CASSQVPGGAEPNQPQHF. In DNA, the CDR3 is TGCGCCAGCAGCCAAGTACCAGGGGGCGCAGAACCCAATCAGCCCCAGCATTTT.

This clone was seen more than once but under ten times. The chain recombines TRBV5-1 with TRBJ1-5, with D possibly TRBD1 on 5 matching bases. The length of the CDR3 is 15 residues. Per the germline V gene, CDR1 is SGHRS and CDR2 is YFSETQ. With 2 bases removed from V and 0 bases from J, the gap between germline ends came to 9 bases. The CDR3 DNA sequence: TGCGCCAGCAGCTTATCAGGGAATAGCAATCAGCCCCAGCATTTT. It codes for CASSLSGNSNQPQHF.

This sequence joins TRBV6-1 and TRBJ2-7, with 9 bases fitting TRBD1. Germline V CDR1 and CDR2: MNHNS, SASEGT. The J segment lost 2 bases and the V segment lost 3 bases, leaving 5 bases of the junction unmatched. The CDR3 is 15 amino acids. The CDR3 sequence is CASSERTGAPYEQYF. The CDR3 nucleotides are TGTGCCAGCAGTGAGCGGACAGGGGCGCCCTACGAGCAGTACTTC.

The rearrangement uses TRBV7-2 and TRBJ2-5; TRBD2 aligns across 8 bases. Germline-derived CDR1 and CDR2 are SGHTA and FQGNSA. V trimming: 1 base; J trimming: 6 bases; junction bases outside the gene matches: 4. The CDR3 runs to 14 residues. The CDR3 region is CASSLELAGKTQYF. Here the CDR3 DNA reads TGTGCCAGCAGCTTAGAATTAGCGGGAAAGACCCAGTACTTC.

This chain joins TRBV11-3 and TRBJ2-1; TRBD2 matches at 10 bases. The length of the CDR3 is 15 residues. From germline, CDR1 is SGHNT and CDR2 YENEEA. After removal of 1 base from V and 9 bases from J, the junction contained 6 bases not matched to a gene. The CDR3 DNA reads as TGTGCCAGCAGCTTAGCGAGCGGGGGGGCCTCTGAGCAGTTCTTC. It translates to CASSLASGGASEQFF.

This clone has just a few counts. V is TRBV7-6 and J is TRBJ2-1; tentatively, D is TRBD2 (6 bases). The CDR3 contains 18 residues. V shed 5 bases and J shed 1 base, with 21 bases lying between them. CDR1 is SGHVS and CDR2 is FNYEAQ in the germline V gene. CDR3 protein: CASSPQVGAGTSYNEQFF. CDR3 nucleotide sequence: TGTGCCAGCAGCCCGCAGGTTGGGGCGGGGACGTCCTACAATGAGCAGTTCTTC.

The V call is TRBV11-2, the J call TRBJ2-5; 8 positions match TRBD1. The CDR3 runs to 13 residues. Germline V gives CDR1 SGHAT, CDR2 FQNNGV. Trimming at V came to 4 bases and at J to 4 bases, leaving 2 bases not matched to a gene. The CDR3 sequence: CASSSDRGETQYF. In nucleotides, the CDR3 is TGTGCCAGCAGCTCTGACAGGGGAGAGACCCAGTACTTC.

This rearrangement joins TRBV3-1 (or the pseudogene TRBV3-2) to TRBJ1-4, with 8 bases that match TRBD1. Looked up from germline, CDR1 is LGHDT and CDR2 is YNNKEL (reference sequence). The CDR3 consists of 14 residues. With 4 bases clipped from V and 8 bases from J, the junction kept 6 bases outside the gene matches. As DNA, the CDR3 is TGTGCCAGCAGCCCGTCCGGGACAGGCGAAAAACTGTTTTTT. Residues: CASSPSGTGEKLFF.

The gene calls are TRBV5-6 and TRBJ1-5, with a tentative D call TRBD1 (5 bases). Looked up from germline, CDR1 is SGHDT and CDR2 is YYEEEE. CDR3 size: 13 residues. Trimming pared 0 bases from V and 14 bases from J, leaving 15 bases between. The DNA of the CDR3 is TGTGCCAGCAGCTTGGCACAGGCAGAGTGGAAGCATTTT. This encodes CASSLAQAEWKHF.